This T cell receptor beta chain was sequenced for a study of regulatory T cells in long-lasting Graves disease. Broader study findings: Persistent disease exhibited a predilection for TRBV28, TRBJ1-2 and TRBJ2-5.

The CDR3 loop spans 13 amino acids. The V and J ends lost 5 bases and 7 bases, in that order; junction bases with no gene match: 3. Time point of the sample: newly diagnosed GD, antithyroid drugs for less than 3 months. With RNA extracted from PBMCs as input, the TCR library was made. iRepertoire HTBI primers and Arm-PCR of CDR3 regions built TCR beta libraries. TCRdb reprocessed the multiplex PCR reads via MiXCR and lists one record per CDR3 protein. This sample has 400,000 to 500,000 distinct CDR3 sequences, with 16% found just once. This clonotype was picked up a small number of times. The antigen remains unidentified. This same sample was also part of a study on T cells in Graves' hyperthyroidism and ophthalmopathy. According to that study: For Graves' hyperthyroidism to be stable, ophthalmopathy could not progress within 18 months.

Source: peripheral blood mononuclear cells (PBMCs), taken at new diagnosis, from a patient treated with antithyroid drugs. The V gene is TRBV12-3 or TRBV12-4, the J gene TRBJ2-2, with 8 bases aligning to TRBD1. This clonotype was sampled from a woman under 30 with Graves disease. Here the CDR3 reads CASSRQGIGELFF. The CDR3 nucleotides read TGTGCCAGCAGTCGACAGGGGATCGGGGAGCTGTTTTTT.